The T cell receptor beta chain described here comes from a study of T cells in localized non-small cell lung cancer. This clone was counted a few times. Its specificity is not known. Sequencing used immunoSEQ multiplex PCR; TCRdb keeps in-frame clones, though not all of them. The table has over 1,000 clones, roughly 32% seen once. Study-wide results and limits: There was an association of higher blood T cell density with longer overall survival.

Germline CDR1 reads GTSNPN; CDR2 reads SVGIG (reference sequence). V shed 0 bases and J shed 7 bases, with 12 bases lying between them. The CDR3 spans 13 residues. The rearrangement joins TRBV30 to TRBJ1-1; no clear D gene. The source of this sequence is a male donor older than 55 with stage I squamous cell lung carcinoma. The sample was normal lung tissue next to the tumor, taken before any cancer treatment. CDR3 loop: CAWSVLGMSEAFF. CDR3 sequence (DNA): TGTGCCTGGAGTGTACTAGGGATGAGTGAAGCTTTCTTT.